Below, one T cell receptor beta chain is given with its context. This clonotype was observed a few times. Its antigen is still unknown. The input lacks base qualities; no much larger clone sits a single base away. For CDR1 and CDR2, the germline V gene (reference sequence) lists DFQATT and SNEGSKA. Reading from cysteine to phenylalanine, the CDR3 counts 13 amino acids. Just the 39-base CDR3 DNA is kept, in frame starting at base 1. V is cut by 3 bases and J by 2 bases, and the space between the germline ends is 10 bases. This entry is derived from a study of T cells in Graves' hyperthyroidism and ophthalmopathy (dated by TCRdb to about 2019). Background on the whole study: Peripheral blood was collected at initial diagnosis, before any treatment. Whether ophthalmopathy could be predicted prospectively was tested in an independent validation cohort made up of approximately 19 hyperthyroidism patients plus 17 patients who later progressed to ophthalmopathy. Once sampling was done, hyperthyroidism patients were given methimazole at a starting dose of 30 mg daily, whereas ophthalmopathy patients were given high-dose intravenous methylprednisolone. A discovery cohort of 95 to 100 patients, 43 with Graves' ophthalmopathy and about 60 with stable Graves' hyperthyroidism, was used to find distinguishing TCR V-J signatures. The 95 to 100 discovery patients were randomly split 7:3 into training and test sets. In addition, the study compared T-cell repertoires in thyroid tissue and in blood from roughly 6 Graves' hyperthyroidism patients. TCR Vbeta CDR3 sequencing of fewer than 150 peripheral blood samples (around 45 ophthalmopathy, 75 hyperthyroidism and roughly 17 progressor patients) is reported in the paper. The study at large found these results: In cross-validation, a model built on a 13 V-J signature told ophthalmopathy apart from stable hyperthyroidism with approximately 90% sensitivity and roughly 83% specificity, and in testing the same model reached 80%/75%. No statistical method was used to set the sample size in advance, and investigators knew the group allocation. Most expanded thyroid clonotypes (frequency above 0.001) were also detected in blood, suggesting blood repertoires may reflect thyroid immune responses. In validation, progression to ophthalmopathy was predicted by the model with roughly 71% sensitivity and around 76% specificity, a median of around 5.9 months before onset.

Ophthalmopathy patients had moderately to severely active disease, Clinical Activity Score of at least 3, NOSPECS grade of at least 4, and duration under 3 months. Any patient with an uncontrolled infection, another autoimmune disease, pregnancy or lactation was excluded. Diagnoses were based on clinical symptoms, serum thyroxine and TRAb, thyroid ultrasound and orbital computed tomography. PBMCs were isolated from 7.5 to 10 ml of fresh peripheral blood by Ficoll-Paque density gradient centrifugation. Trizol reagent was used to extract total RNA, and RNA quality was then checked on an Agilent 2100 Bioanalyzer. The TCR beta CDR3 regions were amplified from RNA transcripts. The TCR CDR3 was subjected to a first round of RT-PCR using the HTBI primer set and the Qiagen OneStep RT-PCR kit. Libraries were constructed in a second round of multiplex PCR, after which size selection and purification were carried out. Sequencing of the libraries was done on an Illumina HiSeq2000 using paired-end 100 bp reads. Regarding the original processing steps: SOAPnuke was used to process the raw data, throwing out any read that contained adapters or uncalled bases, had a mean Phred below 15, or lacked an exact constant-primer or identifier match. High-quality paired reads were merged using COPE v1.2.5, and each unique nucleotide sequence was defined as a clonotype. MiTCR v1.1 was used to align the clonotypes against IMGT TRBV, TRBD and TRBJ reference segments. The analysis was restricted to V-J combinations with a frequency above 0.0001, which together covered just over 99% of the repertoires. A TCS score was defined as the ratio of F50 (clonal expansion) to E x V (chaos), with BLOSUM62-based TCRdist applied between CDR3 peptides within each V-J. Welch's t-statistics and random forest reduced fewer than 600 V-J features to under 15, which were used in a naive Bayes classifier (R e1071). TCRdb reprocessing: public reads trimmed at Q25 with fastp, clones called with MiXCR, in-frame beta chains kept. One record per CDR3 amino acid sequence lists the most common genes and DNA. The V and J calls follow TCRdb's processing rather than the paper's. For this sample there are a few hundred thousand distinct CDR3 sequences; approximately 22% appear just once. Approximately 49% of the sample is taken by the ten largest.

The sample taken for sequencing was blood. The TCR was taken from a woman in her seventies with Graves' ophthalmopathy. The chain employs TRBV20-1 and TRBJ1-2; the D gene cannot be named for sure. CDR3 protein: CSASLEGNYGYTF. Read as DNA, the sequence is TGCAGTGCTAGTCTGGAGGGCAACTATGGCTACACCTTC.